This TCR beta chain was recovered during a study of human T cells and chemical hapten exposure. Overall study context: Donors were sensitized with 2% DPC on the upper inner arm.

Time point meaning: patch test 2, 6 weeks after DPC sensitization. Treatment specified: therapeutic diphenylcyclopropenone sensitization with weekly scalp DPC. This clonotype has a handful of counts. Unique molecular identifiers were attached to individual cDNA molecules within the library. TCRdb re-derived calls from the RACE reads in MiXCR, one entry per CDR3 protein. This table has fewer than 150,000 distinct CDR3 sequences, about 12% appearing once. The CDR3 spans 16 residues. With 3 bases clipped from V and 2 bases from J, the junction kept 8 bases outside the gene matches. Germline V gene sequence: CDR1 LGHDT, CDR2 YNNKEL (reference sequence).

This sequence was found in a woman aged 50 to 60 with alopecia areata. Some clones in this sample may be carry-over from other donors' samples. Sequences were derived from whole blood, sampled in connection with sensitization to the hapten diphenylcyclopropenone (DPC). This chain connects TRBV3-1 to TRBJ2-3; 7 nucleotides line up with TRBD2. The CDR3 coding sequence is TGTGCCAGCAGCCAGTACGGGAGGACCTACACAGATACGCAGTATTTT. It codes for CASSQYGRTYTDTQYF.